The 24 T cell receptor beta chains presented below share a single source sample, sequenced in a study of cytomegalovirus exposure and HLA in healthy donors. PCR involved 60 Vbeta and 13 Jbeta primers. Libraries were prepared by immunoSEQ multiplex PCR; TCRdb keeps only in-frame clonotypes and omits some of them. Altogether about 63,000 clones are present, roughly two thirds being singletons, with the ten largest covering about 5%. The sample was PBMCs. The receptor source for this set is a man aged 50-59 years in good health and CMV-seronegative.

This clone has a handful of counts. The genes are TRBV6-1 and TRBJ2-5; 11 bases fit TRBD2. This CDR3 has 13 residues. The J segment lost 5 bases and the V segment lost 6 bases, leaving 2 bases of the junction unmatched. Germline V gene lookup returns CDR1 MNHNS and CDR2 SASEGT. This CDR3 reads CASRLAGEETQYF. The CDR3 bases are TGTGCCAGCAGACTAGCGGGGGAGGAGACCCAGTACTTC.

The chain links TRBV29-1 to TRBJ2-3; TRBD2 aligns across 9 bases. With V trimmed by 4 bases and J by 0 bases, 5 bases remained unmatched. The CDR3 consists of 15 residues. CDR1 and CDR2 (germline): SQVTM, ANQGSEA. CDR3 protein: CSVGPSGASTDTQYF. The CDR3, as DNA: TGCAGCGTTGGGCCTAGCGGGGCTAGCACAGATACGCAGTATTTT.

The chain has TRBV19 and TRBJ1-4; D is perhaps TRBD1 (5 bases). Trimming shortened V by 6 bases and J by 1 base, and 9 bases separated the two germline ends. Germline V gene lookup returns CDR1 LNHDA and CDR2 SQIVND (reference sequence). There are 14 residues in the CDR3. CDR3 amino acids: CASSRRVTNEKLFF. CDR3 coding DNA: TGTGCCAGTAGCCGCAGGGTAACTAATGAAAAACTGTTTTTT.

V gene TRBV5-4 combines with J gene TRBJ1-1; possibly TRBD1 for D (6 bases). Germline CDR1 reads SGHNT; CDR2 reads YYREEE (reference sequence). V dropped 6 bases and J dropped 1 base, with 10 bases sitting between them. There are 13 residues in the CDR3. CDR3 bases: TGTGCCAGCAACTTCAGGGGGAACACTGAAGCTTTCTTT. This gives the protein CASNFRGNTEAFF. The full variable domain, rest sourced from reference TRBV5-4 and TRBJ1-1, is ETGVTQSPTHLIKTRGQQVTLRCSSQSGHNTVSWYQQALGQGPQFIFQYYREEENGRGNFPPRFSGLQFPNYSSELNVNALELDDSALYLCASNFRGNTEAFFGQGTRLTVV.

This clone has only one observation. The CDR3 here is CASRDRGLETQYF. The CDR3 bases are TGTGCCAGCCGGGACAGGGGTTTGGAGACCCAGTACTTC. This chain joins TRBV6-1 and TRBJ2-5; 10 bases fit TRBD1. The CDR3 is made up of 13 amino acids. In germline, CDR1 is MNHNS, CDR2 SASEGT. V trimming: 8 bases; J trimming: 5 bases; junction bases outside the gene matches: 5.

CDR3 nucleotides: TGTGCCAGCAGCACCTACAGGGGGCTGGCTGAAGCTTTCTTT. Translated, it gives CASSTYRGLAEAFF. This chain links TRBV5-4 with TRBJ1-1; 9 nucleotides match TRBD1. Germline V gives CDR1 SGHNT, CDR2 YYREEE (reference sequence). The V gene end was trimmed by 4 bases and the J gene end by 6 bases; junction bases not matched to a gene: 7. The CDR3 length is 14 residues.

The rearrangement joins TRBV5-1 to TRBJ2-7, with TRBD2 matching 13 bases. The germline gives CDR1 SGHRS, CDR2 YFSETQ. The V segment lost 7 bases and the J segment 3 bases; nucleotides outside the gene matches: 4. The CDR3 is 14 amino acids. CDR3 sequence reads: CASARTSGGYEQYF. CDR3 bases: TGCGCCAGCGCTCGGACTAGCGGGGGCTACGAGCAGTACTTC.

This rearrangement joins TRBV19 to TRBJ1-1; D is unclear. The CDR3 is made up of 15 amino acids. From germline, CDR1 is LNHDA and CDR2 SQIVND (reference sequence). Trimming shortened V by 0 bases and J by 4 bases, and 12 bases separated the two germline ends. CDR3 nucleotide sequence: TGTGCCAGTAGTATAGATCGTCAGCGGCTCACTGAAGCTTTCTTT. The encoded protein is CASSIDRQRLTEAFF.

The sample holds a few counts of this clone. J is TRBJ2-5 and V is TRBV7-9, with 12 bases that match TRBD2. V shed 3 bases and J 5 bases; nucleotides not matched to a gene: 7. The CDR3 spans 16 residues. Germline lookup yields CDR1 SEHNR and CDR2 FQNEAQ (reference sequence). In DNA, the CDR3 is TGTGCCAGCAGCTTTGGACTAGCGGGGTCAATGGAGACCCAGTACTTC. Its protein product is CASSFGLAGSMETQYF.

The rearrangement joins TRBV7-9 to TRBJ1-1, with D possibly matching TRBD1 (5 bases). This CDR3 is 17 amino acids long. In germline, CDR1 is SEHNR, CDR2 FQNEAQ (reference sequence). Deletions cut 4 bases from V and 3 bases from J, with 21 bases between. CDR3 residues: CASSSGGSGQWDTEAFF. CDR3 DNA sequence: TGTGCCAGCAGCTCTGGGGGGTCAGGGCAGTGGGACACTGAAGCTTTCTTT.

This clone has a handful of counts. Distinct nucleotide sequences in the sample also encode this CDR3. The gene calls are TRBV9 and TRBJ2-3; 9 bases agree with TRBD2. The germline CDR1 and CDR2 sequences are SGDLS and YYNGEE. This CDR3 is built from 17 residues. V shed 3 bases, J shed 5 bases, and the junction held 13 bases outside the gene matches. The CDR3 coding sequence is TGTGCCAGCAGCGATAGCCCGGGGCGGGGGGGGGTAGATACGCAGTATTTT. Protein product: CASSDSPGRGGVDTQYF.

In this sample, this clone turned up a few times. The V call is TRBV5-4, the J call TRBJ2-5; 16 nucleotides agree with TRBD2. Germline V CDR1 and CDR2: SGHNT, YYREEE (reference sequence). This CDR3 region has 16 residues. V lost 4 bases to trimming and J lost 4 bases; unmatched junction nucleotides: 4. The CDR3 loop is CASSDGTSGGVETQYF. CDR3 sequence (DNA): TGTGCCAGCAGCGATGGGACTAGCGGGGGGGTAGAGACCCAGTACTTC. Supplemented by reference TRBV5-4 and TRBJ2-5, the full variable domain reads ETGVTQSPTHLIKTRGQQVTLRCSSQSGHNTVSWYQQALGQGPQFIFQYYREEENGRGNFPPRFSGLQFPNYSSELNVNALELDDSALYLCASSDGTSGGVETQYFGPGTRLLVL.

This clone was counted between two and nine times. The chain has TRBV9 and TRBJ2-2, with TRBD2 matching 9 bases. CDR1 is SGDLS and CDR2 is YYNGEE in the germline V gene. There are 15 residues in the CDR3. The V gene end was trimmed by 6 bases and the J gene end by 3 bases; junction bases not matched to a gene: 6. The CDR3 nucleotides are TGTGCCAGCACCCCAGCGGGGGGTTACACCGGGGAGCTGTTTTTT. Translation gives CASTPAGGYTGELFF.

The gene calls are TRBV18 and TRBJ1-1; D might be TRBD1 (6 bases). Germline-derived CDR1 and CDR2 are KGHSH and LQKENI. CDR3 length: 17 amino acids. Trimming took 2 bases from V and 4 from J, leaving 20 bases between them. CDR3 protein: CASSPVIGQSMVTEAFF. As DNA, the CDR3 is TGTGCCAGCTCACCAGTAATCGGACAGTCTATGGTCACTGAAGCTTTCTTT.

The chain joins TRBV15 to TRBJ2-1; TRBD2 is a possible D gene (7 bases). Looked up from germline, CDR1 is LNHNV and CDR2 is YYDKDF (reference sequence). The CDR3 has 14 residues. Deletions cut 1 base from V and 9 bases from J, with 13 bases between. The CDR3 sequence: CATSRGGGRGEQFF. The CDR3, as DNA: TGTGCCACCAGCAGAGGCGGGGGCCGCGGTGAGCAGTTCTTC.

The V and J genes are TRBV5-6 and TRBJ1-4; D not certain. Germline lookup yields CDR1 SGHDT and CDR2 YYEEEE. This CDR3 has 16 amino acids. V lost 0 bases, J lost 0 bases, and 9 bases lay in between. The CDR3 protein is CASSLAGAATNEKLFF. The CDR3 DNA follows: TGTGCCAGCAGCTTGGCCGGAGCGGCAACTAATGAAAAACTGTTTTTT.

The chain has TRBV11-2 and TRBJ2-7; unclear D gene. V shed 1 base and J shed 2 bases, with 9 bases lying between them. CDR3 length: 14 amino acids. CDR1 is SGHAT and CDR2 is FQNNGV in the germline V gene. CDR3 DNA sequence: TGTGCCAGCAGCTTAGCCCCCGCTACCTACGAGCAGTACTTC. Its protein product is CASSLAPATYEQYF.

The V gene is TRBV25-1, the J gene TRBJ2-7, with 7 bases matching TRBD2. CDR1 and CDR2 from the germline V gene are MGHDK and SYGVNS. The CDR3 length is 15 residues. V dropped 2 bases and J dropped 0; count of bases not matched to a gene: 4. The CDR3 coding sequence is TGTGCCAGCAGTGAAAGGGGCGGGAGCTCCTACGAGCAGTACTTC. This translates into CASSERGGSSYEQYF.

CDR3 amino acids: CASSSPGYNEQFF. The CDR3 coding sequence is TGTGCCAGCAGTTCCCCAGGTTACAATGAGCAGTTCTTC. V usage is TRBV27 and J usage is TRBJ2-1; D is undetermined. The germline CDR1 and CDR2 sequences are MNHEY and SMNVEV (reference sequence). Trimming stripped 4 bases from V and 4 bases from J, with 8 bases between. The CDR3 covers 13 residues.

This rearrangement joins TRBV29-1 to TRBJ1-5; D remains unclear. Trimming cost V 4 bases and J 7 bases, with 11 bases left between them. Germline V gene lookup returns CDR1 SQVTM and CDR2 ANQGSEA. The length of the CDR3 is 12 residues. The CDR3 sequence: CSVAEGAQPQHF. The CDR3 DNA is TGCAGCGTTGCGGAGGGAGCCCAGCCCCAGCATTTT.

The J gene is TRBJ2-1, the V gene TRBV7-3, with D maybe TRBD1 (5 bases). CDR1 and CDR2 from the germline V gene are SGHTA and FQGTGA. The CDR3 totals 13 residues. Between the trimmed V and J ends, which lost 0 bases and 9 bases, there was a span of 9 bases. The CDR3 here is CASSLTRVGEQFF. The CDR3 DNA reads TGTGCCAGCAGCTTAACCAGGGTGGGTGAGCAGTTCTTC.

The rearrangement uses TRBV10-3 and TRBJ1-2; 8 bases match TRBD1. The germline V gene encodes CDR1 ENHRY and CDR2 SYGVKD. V trimming: 4 bases; J trimming: 5 bases; junction bases outside the gene matches: 3. The CDR3 extends over 13 amino acids. As DNA, the CDR3 is TGTGCCATCAGTGGCAGGGGGCTTTATGGCTACACCTTC. Translated: CAISGRGLYGYTF.

V gene TRBV9 combines with J gene TRBJ2-1; 7 bases agree with TRBD2. The V gene's germline CDR1 is SGDLS and CDR2 YYNGEE. Losses at the gene ends were 0 bases for V and 2 bases for J; bases not matched to a gene: 5. The CDR3 runs 16 residues. The CDR3 reads CASSVEEAGTYNEQFF. The CDR3 nucleotides are TGTGCCAGCAGCGTAGAAGAAGCGGGGACCTACAATGAGCAGTTCTTC. Combining the CDR3 with reference TRBV9 and TRBJ2-1 gives the whole variable domain DSGVTQTPKHLITATGQRVTLRCSPRSGDLSVYWYQQSLDQGLQFLIQYYNGEERAKGNILERFSAQQFPDLHSELNLSSLELGDSALYFCASSVEEAGTYNEQFFGPGTRLTVL.

This clone appeared a few times. V is TRBV13 and J is TRBJ2-5, with TRBD2 matching 9 bases. Germline V gene lookup returns CDR1 PRHDT and CDR2 FYEKMQ (reference sequence). Trimming cost V 6 bases and J 11 bases; bases outside gene matches: 10. CDR3 length: 13 amino acids. CDR3 nucleotide sequence: TGTGCCAGCAGACCCCGGGGCGGGGGGGGGCAGTACTTC. As protein: CASRPRGGGGQYF. Using reference TRBV13 and TRBJ2-5 for the parts outside the CDR3, the full variable domain is AAGVIQSPRHLIKEKRETATLKCYPIPRHDTVYWYQQGPGQDPQFLISFYEKMQSDKGSIPDRFSAQQFSDYHSELNMSSLELGDSALYFCASRPRGGGGQYFGPGTRLLVL.